The present T cell receptor (beta chain) was sequenced within a study of blood T cells in healthy people across ages. The CDR3 spans 13 residues. Germline V CDR1 and CDR2: SGHTA, FQGTGA. V trimming: 1 base; J trimming: 10 bases; junction bases outside the gene matches: 5. Primers used in a second PCR of roughly 6 to 11 cycles were a sample-barcoded 5' primer and a J-beta primer mix. TCRdb analysed the 5' RACE reads with MiXCR anew, one entry per CDR3 protein. This sample carries under 1,100,000 distinct CDR3 sequences, around 27% of them seen once, and the ten largest clones take approximately 0.7%. Concerning this clonotype itself: Its specificity is not known.

Study findings and constraints: For the donors, CMV status was unknown and possibly confounded expanded clonotype changes.

These same data were also listed under a study on T cells of mothers and their children.

The rearrangement uses TRBV7-3 and TRBJ2-3; TRBD1 aligns across 7 bases. Sequenced sample: blood. This TCR was sampled from a girl under 10 years old in good health. This CDR3 is CASSLIEGAAQYF. CDR3 bases: TGTGCCAGCAGCTTAATAGAGGGGGCAGCGCAGTATTTT.